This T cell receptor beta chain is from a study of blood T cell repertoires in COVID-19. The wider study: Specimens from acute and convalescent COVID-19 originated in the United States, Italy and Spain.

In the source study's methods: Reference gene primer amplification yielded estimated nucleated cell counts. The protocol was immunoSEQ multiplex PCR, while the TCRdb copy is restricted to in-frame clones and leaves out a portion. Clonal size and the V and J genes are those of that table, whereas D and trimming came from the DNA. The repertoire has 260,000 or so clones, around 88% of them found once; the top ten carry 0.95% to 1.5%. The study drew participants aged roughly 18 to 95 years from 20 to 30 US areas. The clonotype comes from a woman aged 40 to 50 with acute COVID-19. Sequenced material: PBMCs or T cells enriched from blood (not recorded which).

CDR3 sequence reads: CASSSRRGSSYEQYV. The CDR3 coding sequence is TGTGCCAGCAGCTCACGGAGAGGGAGCTCCTACGAGCAGTACGTC. The chain uses TRBV5-4 and TRBJ2-7; possibly TRBD2 for D (5 bases). The germline V and J ends were trimmed by 3 bases and 0 bases, with 13 bases remaining between them. This CDR3 has 15 amino acids. The germline CDR1 and CDR2 sequences are SGHNT and YYREEE (reference sequence).